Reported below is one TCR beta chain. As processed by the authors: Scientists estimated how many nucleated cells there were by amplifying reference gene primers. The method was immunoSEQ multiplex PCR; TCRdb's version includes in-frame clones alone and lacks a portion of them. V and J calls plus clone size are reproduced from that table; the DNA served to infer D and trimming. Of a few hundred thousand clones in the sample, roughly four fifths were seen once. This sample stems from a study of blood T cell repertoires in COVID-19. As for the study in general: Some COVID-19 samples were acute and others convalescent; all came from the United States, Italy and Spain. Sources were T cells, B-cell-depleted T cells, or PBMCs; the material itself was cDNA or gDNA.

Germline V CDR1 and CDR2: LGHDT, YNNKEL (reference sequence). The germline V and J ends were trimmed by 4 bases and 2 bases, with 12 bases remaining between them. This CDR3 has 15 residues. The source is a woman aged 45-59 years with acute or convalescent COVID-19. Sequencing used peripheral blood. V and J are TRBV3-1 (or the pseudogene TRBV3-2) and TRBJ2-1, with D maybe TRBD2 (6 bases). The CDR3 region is CASSLRGGTYNEQFF. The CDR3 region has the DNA TGTGCCAGCAGCCTAAGGGGAGGAACCTACAATGAGCAGTTCTTC.